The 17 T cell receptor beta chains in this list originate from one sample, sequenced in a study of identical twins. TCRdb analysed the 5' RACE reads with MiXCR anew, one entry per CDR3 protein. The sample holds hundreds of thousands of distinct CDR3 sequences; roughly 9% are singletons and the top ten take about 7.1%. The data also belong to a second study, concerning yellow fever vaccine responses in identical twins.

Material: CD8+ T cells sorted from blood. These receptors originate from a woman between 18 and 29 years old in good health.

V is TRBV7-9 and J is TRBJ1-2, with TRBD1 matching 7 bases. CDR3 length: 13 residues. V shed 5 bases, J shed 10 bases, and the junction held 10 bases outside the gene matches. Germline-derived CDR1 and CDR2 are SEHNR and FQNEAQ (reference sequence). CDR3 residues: CASSLGGQVAYTF. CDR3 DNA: TGTGCCAGCAGCCTAGGTGGACAGGTCGCCTACACCTTC. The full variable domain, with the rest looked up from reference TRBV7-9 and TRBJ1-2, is DTGVSQNPRHKITKRGQNVTFRCDPISEHNRLYWYRQTLGQGPEFLTYFQNEAQLEKSRLLSDRFSAERPKGSFSTLEIQRTEQGDSAMYLCASSLGGQVAYTFGSGTRLTVV.

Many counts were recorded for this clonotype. CDR3 nucleotide sequence: TGTGCCAGCAGTCTTTGGACTAGCGGGGGCCGATACGAGCAGTACTTC. Residues: CASSLWTSGGRYEQYF. The chain joins TRBV6-2 or TRBV6-3 to TRBJ2-7, with 13 bases identical to TRBD2. The CDR3 has 16 amino acids. Trimming cost V 5 bases and J 4 bases; bases outside gene matches: 8. Germline-derived CDR1 and CDR2 are MNHEY and SVGEGT.

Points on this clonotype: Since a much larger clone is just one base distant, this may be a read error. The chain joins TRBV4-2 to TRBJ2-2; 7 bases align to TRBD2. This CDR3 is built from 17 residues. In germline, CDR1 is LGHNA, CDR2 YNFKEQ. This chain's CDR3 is CASSPDSEGGNTGELLF. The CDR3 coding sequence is TGTGCCAGCAGCCCCGATTCTGAGGGAGGGAACACCGGGGAGCTGCTTTTT.

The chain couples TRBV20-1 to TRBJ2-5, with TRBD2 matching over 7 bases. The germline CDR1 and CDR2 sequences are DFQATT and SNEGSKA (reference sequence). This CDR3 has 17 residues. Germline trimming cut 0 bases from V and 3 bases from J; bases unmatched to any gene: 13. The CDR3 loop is CSARDQKKAGSEETQYF. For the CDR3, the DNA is TGCAGTGCTAGAGACCAAAAAAAAGCGGGGTCAGAAGAGACCCAGTACTTC.

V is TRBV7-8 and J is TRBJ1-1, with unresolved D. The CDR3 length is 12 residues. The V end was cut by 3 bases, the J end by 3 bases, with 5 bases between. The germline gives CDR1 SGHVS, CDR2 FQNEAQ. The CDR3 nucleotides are TGTGCCAGCAGCTTTCATGACACTGAAGCTTTCTTT. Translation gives CASSFHDTEAFF.

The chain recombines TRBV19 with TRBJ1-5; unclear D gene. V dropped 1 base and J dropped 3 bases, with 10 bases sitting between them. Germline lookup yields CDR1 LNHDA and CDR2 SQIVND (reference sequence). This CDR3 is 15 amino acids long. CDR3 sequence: CASSIVNLHNQPQHF. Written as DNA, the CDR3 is TGTGCCAGTAGTATAGTGAATCTCCACAATCAGCCCCAGCATTTT.

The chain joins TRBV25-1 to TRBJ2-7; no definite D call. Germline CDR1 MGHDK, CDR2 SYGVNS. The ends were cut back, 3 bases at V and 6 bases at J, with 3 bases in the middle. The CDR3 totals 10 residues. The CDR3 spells CASSDPEQYF. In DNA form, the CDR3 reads TGTGCCAGCAGTGATCCCGAGCAGTACTTC.

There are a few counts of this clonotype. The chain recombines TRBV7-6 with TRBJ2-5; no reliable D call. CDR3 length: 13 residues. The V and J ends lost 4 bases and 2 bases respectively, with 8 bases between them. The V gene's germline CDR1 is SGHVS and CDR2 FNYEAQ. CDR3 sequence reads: CASSYGQQETQYF. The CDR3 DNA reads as TGTGCCAGCAGCTACGGGCAGCAAGAGACCCAGTACTTC.

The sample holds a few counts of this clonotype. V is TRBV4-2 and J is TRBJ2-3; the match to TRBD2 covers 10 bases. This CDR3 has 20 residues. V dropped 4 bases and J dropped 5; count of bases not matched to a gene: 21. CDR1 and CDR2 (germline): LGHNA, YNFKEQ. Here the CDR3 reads CASSRISGRAESTHRDTQYF. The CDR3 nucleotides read TGTGCCAGCAGCCGGATAAGCGGGAGGGCCGAATCTACGCACAGAGATACGCAGTATTTT.

The DNA for the CDR3 is TGCAGTGCTAGAGTATCGGGGGAAACTGAAGCTTTCTTT. Protein sequence: CSARVSGETEAFF. The chain has TRBV20-1 and TRBJ1-1, with D maybe TRBD1 (5 bases). V lost 1 base, J lost 5 bases, and 11 bases lay in between. This CDR3 has 13 residues. The germline gives CDR1 DFQATT, CDR2 SNEGSKA (reference sequence).

CDR3 protein: CSARDDIAGQRVYEQYF. The CDR3 nucleotides are TGCAGTGCTAGAGATGACATAGCGGGACAGCGGGTATACGAGCAGTACTTC. The rearrangement links TRBV20-1 to TRBJ2-7; D possibly corresponds to TRBD2 (8 bases). V was pared by 0 bases and J by 4 bases, with 22 bases between. This CDR3 spans 17 amino acids. Germline assignment: CDR1 DFQATT and CDR2 SNEGSKA (reference sequence).

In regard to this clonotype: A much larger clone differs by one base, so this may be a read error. CDR3 sequence: CASSQGTGSNSHLHF. Written as DNA, the CDR3 is TGCGCCAGCAGCCAGGGTACAGGGAGTAATTCACACCTCCACTTT. This chain uses TRBV4-3 with TRBJ1-6; tentatively, D is TRBD1 (6 bases). The germline gives CDR1 LGHNA, CDR2 YSLEER. This CDR3 is 15 amino acids long.

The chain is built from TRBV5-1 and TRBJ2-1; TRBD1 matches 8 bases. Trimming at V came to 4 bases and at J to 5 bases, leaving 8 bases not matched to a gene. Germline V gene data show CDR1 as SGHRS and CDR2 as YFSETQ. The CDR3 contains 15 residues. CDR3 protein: CASSTDRVFDNEQFF. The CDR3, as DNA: TGCGCCAGCAGCACGGACAGGGTCTTCGACAATGAGCAGTTCTTC.

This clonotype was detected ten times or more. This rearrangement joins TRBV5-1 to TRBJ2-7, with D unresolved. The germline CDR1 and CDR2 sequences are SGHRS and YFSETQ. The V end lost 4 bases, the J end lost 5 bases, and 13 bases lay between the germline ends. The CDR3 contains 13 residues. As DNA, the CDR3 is TGCGCCAGCAGCGAGGACCCGGTAGACGAGCAGTACTTC. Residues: CASSEDPVDEQYF.

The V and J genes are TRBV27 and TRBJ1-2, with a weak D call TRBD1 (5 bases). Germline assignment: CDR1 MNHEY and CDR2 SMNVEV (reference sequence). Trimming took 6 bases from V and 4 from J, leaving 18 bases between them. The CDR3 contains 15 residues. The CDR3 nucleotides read TGTGCCAGCAGCCTAGGGGCGGGGGATTTCTATGGCTACACCTTC. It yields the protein CASSLGAGDFYGYTF.

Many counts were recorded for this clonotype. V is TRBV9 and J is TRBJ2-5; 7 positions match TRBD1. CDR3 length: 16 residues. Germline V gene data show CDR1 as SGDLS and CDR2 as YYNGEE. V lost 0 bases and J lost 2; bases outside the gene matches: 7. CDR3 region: CASSVVGRGSQETQYF. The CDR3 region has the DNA TGTGCCAGCAGCGTAGTTGGCAGGGGGTCACAAGAGACCCAGTACTTC.

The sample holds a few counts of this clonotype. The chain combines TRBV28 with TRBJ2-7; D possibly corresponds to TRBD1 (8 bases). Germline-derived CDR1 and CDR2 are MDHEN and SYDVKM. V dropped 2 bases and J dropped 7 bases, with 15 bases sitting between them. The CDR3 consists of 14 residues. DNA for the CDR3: TGTGCCAGCAGTTTACCACAGGGGGGGTGGGAGCAGTACTTC. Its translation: CASSLPQGGWEQYF.